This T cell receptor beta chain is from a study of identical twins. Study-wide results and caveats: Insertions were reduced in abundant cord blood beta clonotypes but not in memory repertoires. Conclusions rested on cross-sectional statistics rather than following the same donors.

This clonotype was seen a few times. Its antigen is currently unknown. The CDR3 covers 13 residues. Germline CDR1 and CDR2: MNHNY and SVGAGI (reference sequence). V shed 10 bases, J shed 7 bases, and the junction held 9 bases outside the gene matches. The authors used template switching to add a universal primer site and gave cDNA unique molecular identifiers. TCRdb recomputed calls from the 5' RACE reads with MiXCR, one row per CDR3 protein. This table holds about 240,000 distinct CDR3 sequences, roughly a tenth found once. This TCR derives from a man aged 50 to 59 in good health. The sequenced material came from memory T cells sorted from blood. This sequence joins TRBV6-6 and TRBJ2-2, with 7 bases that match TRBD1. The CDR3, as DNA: TGTGCCACCTCAGGGGGTGTTGGCGGGGAGCTGTTTTTT. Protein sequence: CATSGGVGGELFF.